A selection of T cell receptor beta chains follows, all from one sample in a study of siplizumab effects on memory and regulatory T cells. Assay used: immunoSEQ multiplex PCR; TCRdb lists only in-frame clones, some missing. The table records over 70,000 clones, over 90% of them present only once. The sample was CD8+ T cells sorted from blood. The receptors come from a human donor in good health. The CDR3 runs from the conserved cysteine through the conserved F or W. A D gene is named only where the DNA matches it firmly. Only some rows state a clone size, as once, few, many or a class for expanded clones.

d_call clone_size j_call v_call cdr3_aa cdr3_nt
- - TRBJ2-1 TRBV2 CASSDPRRVSSYNEQFF TGTGCCAGCAGTGACCCCCGAAGGGTTAGCTCCTACAATGAGCAGTTCTTC
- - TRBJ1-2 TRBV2 CASSESVRAPPYGYTF TGTGCCAGCAGTGAGTCAGTTAGGGCACCCCCCTATGGCTACACCTTC
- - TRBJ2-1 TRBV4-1 CASSYVNFEQFF TGCGCCAGCAGCTACGTAAATTTTGAGCAGTTCTTC
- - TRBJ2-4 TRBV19 CASSIVTRGGNIQYF TGTGCCAGTAGTATAGTCACCAGGGGGGGAAACATTCAGTACTTC
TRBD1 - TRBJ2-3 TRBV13 CASSRGPDTQYF TGTGCCAGCAGCAGGGGGCCAGATACGCAGTATTTT
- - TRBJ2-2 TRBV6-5 CASSYSITVNTGELFF TGTGCCAGCAGTTACTCGATAACAGTCAACACCGGGGAGCTGTTTTTT
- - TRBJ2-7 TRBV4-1 CASSPPAGPYEQYF TGCGCCAGCAGCCCTCCCGCAGGGCCCTACGAGCAGTACTTC
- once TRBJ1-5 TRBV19 CARANPPGNQPQHF TGTGCCAGAGCTAACCCCCCCGGGAATCAGCCCCAGCATTTT
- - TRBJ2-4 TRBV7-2 CASSLEPSGVLNIQYF TGTGCCAGCAGCTTAGAACCCAGCGGAGTCCTAAACATTCAGTACTTC
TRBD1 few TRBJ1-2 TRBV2 CASRGTVYGYTF TGTGCCAGCAGGGGGACAGTTTATGGCTACACCTTC
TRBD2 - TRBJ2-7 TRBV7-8 CASSLGLAGYEQYF TGTGCCAGCAGCCTCGGACTAGCGGGTTACGAGCAGTACTTC
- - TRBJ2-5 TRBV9 CASSVFSGQQETQYF TGTGCCAGCAGCGTATTCAGCGGACAGCAAGAGACCCAGTACTTC
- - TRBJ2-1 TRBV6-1 CASREGISRGEQFF TGTGCCAGCAGAGAGGGAATAAGTCGCGGTGAGCAGTTCTTC
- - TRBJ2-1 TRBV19 CASSNSNEQFF TGTGCCAGTAGTAATTCGAATGAGCAGTTCTTC
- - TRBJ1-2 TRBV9 CASSVEFYGYTF TGTGCCAGCAGCGTAGAGTTCTATGGCTACACCTTC
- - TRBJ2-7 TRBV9 CASSVGGWEGTYEQYF TGTGCCAGCAGCGTAGGGGGGTGGGAAGGGACCTACGAGCAGTACTTC
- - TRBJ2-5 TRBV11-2 CASSLEYVLGETQYF TGTGCCAGCAGCTTAGAATATGTACTTGGAGAGACCCAGTACTTC
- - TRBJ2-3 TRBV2 CASNGARGQYF TGTGCCAGCAACGGGGCCCGAGGGCAGTATTTT
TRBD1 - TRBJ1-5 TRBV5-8 CASSPFWTGDGQPQHF TGTGCCAGCAGCCCTTTTTGGACAGGGGACGGTCAGCCCCAGCATTTT
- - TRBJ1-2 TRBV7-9 CASSLGNQGPFGYTF TGTGCCAGCAGCTTAGGTAATCAGGGACCTTTCGGCTACACCTTC
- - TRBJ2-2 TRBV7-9 CASSPVGGIGELFF TGTGCCAGCAGCCCGGTAGGGGGTATCGGGGAGCTGTTTTTT
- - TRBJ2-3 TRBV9 CASSVKGGKRTDTQYF TGTGCCAGCAGCGTCAAAGGGGGAAAACGCACAGATACGCAGTATTTT